This TCR beta chain comes out of a study of OX40 agonist ivuxolimab in advanced cancers. Background on the whole study: The costimulatory receptor OX40 (CD134) was targeted by ivuxolimab, a fully human IgG2 agonistic monoclonal antibody. Intravenous ivuxolimab was administered to patients every 2 weeks at six dose levels: 0.01, 0.1, 0.3, 1.5, 3 and 10 mg/kg. Of the approximately 54 dose-escalation patients, hepatocellular carcinoma was present in around 19, melanoma in approximately 15, renal cell carcinoma in 9 and head and neck cancer in 9. A male proportion of approximately 83% and a mean age of 60 years, ranging from 23 to 79, were recorded for the dose-escalation cohort. Prior anti-PD-1, anti-PD-L1 or anti-CTLA-4 therapy was permitted, and approximately 42% of dose-escalation patients had received checkpoint inhibitors. Partial responses occurred in three dose-escalation patients, of whom one had hepatocellular carcinoma and two had cutaneous melanoma. Peripheral TCRbeta sequencing aimed to test whether ivuxolimab altered TCR sequence diversity and caused clonal T-cell expansion. The paper describes the monotherapy dose-escalation part (N of about 52 patients) of the phase I trial of ivuxolimab.

General findings and caveats noted by the study authors: After ivuxolimab, more expanded clones were found on average in CD8+ T cells than in CD4+ T cells. In partial responders in the 0.1-3.0 mg/kg groups, normalized peripheral clonal expansion was found to be among the lowest, especially among CD8+ T cells. Antigen specificity was not determined for the clonally expanded peripheral T cells. Clonal expansion of both CD4+ and CD8+ blood T cells was observed from baseline to week 6 at doses 0.1 to 3.0 mg/kg. Low levels of normalized T-cell clonal expansion were also shown by some nonresponding patients.

Patients with a history of autoimmune disease or receiving systemic immunosuppression were excluded from the trial. Peripheral blood for TCR sequencing was drawn from every dose cohort at baseline, at cycle 4 day 1 and at cycle 7 day 1. Samples were obtained from an open-label, multicenter, first-in-human phase I dose-escalation trial of ivuxolimab. Adults with locally advanced or metastatic melanoma, renal cell, hepatocellular, or head and neck squamous cell carcinoma were enrolled in the trial. Before TCR sequencing, CD4+ T cells and CD8+ T cells from peripheral blood were sorted into separate populations. A note on this clone: Its binding antigen is unknown. No much larger clone exists at a distance of one base, and base qualities are not known.

Genomic DNA was isolated from the sorted cells so that the TCRbeta CDR3 region could be sequenced. The immunoSEQ Assay was used for sequencing of TCRbeta CDR3 regions. TCRdb holds this immuneACCESS table with in-frame rearrangements only. Some clones are missing; in checked studies, unresolved V genes explain under half, and the rest has no known cause. Recorded for this sample are 30,000 to 35,000 clones; about four fifths of them occurred a single time. Jointly, the top ten make up 2.6% of the sample. The sample in question was CD4+ or CD8+ T cells sorted from blood, obtained in a trial of the OX40 agonist ivuxolimab. The origin of this receptor is an adult with an advanced solid tumor such as melanoma, head and neck, liver or kidney cancer.

The DNA sequence reads TGTGCCAGTAGCCAAAGGACTCCCCGAGTCACCGGGGAGCTGTTTTTT. Its translation reads: CASSQRTPRVTGELFF. The V gene is TRBV19 and the J gene is TRBJ2-2; the D gene is possibly TRBD2, with 5 bases matching. The germline V gene encodes CDR1 LNHDA and CDR2 SQIVND (reference sequence). The CDR3 holds 16 amino acids from the cysteine to the phenylalanine. Here the CDR3 DNA is all that survives: 48 bases in frame from base 1. V is clipped by 6 bases and J by 4 bases, and the sequence between their germline boundaries is 18 bases long.